These 14 T cell receptor beta chains came from one sample sequenced in a study of blood T cell repertoires in COVID-19. Sequencing used immunoSEQ multiplex PCR; TCRdb keeps in-frame clones, though not all of them. The sample has about 160,000 clones, roughly 91% seen once. The sample taken for sequencing was peripheral blood. The receptors stem from a woman aged 45-60 years with acute or convalescent COVID-19.

The chain uses TRBV10-3 and TRBJ2-7; 9 nucleotides match TRBD2. The V and J ends lost 6 bases and 1 base, in that order; junction bases with no gene match: 4. This CDR3 region has 14 residues. The germline V gene encodes CDR1 ENHRY and CDR2 SYGVKD. The CDR3 reads CAIRRLADSYEQYF. In nucleotides, the CDR3 is TGTGCCATCAGACGACTAGCGGATTCCTACGAGCAGTACTTC.

In nucleotides, the CDR3 is TGTGCCAGTAGTGACAGTGTTTATGGCTACACCTTC. Translated: CASSDSVYGYTF. V is TRBV19 and J is TRBJ1-2; possibly TRBD1 for D (5 bases). CDR1 and CDR2 (germline): LNHDA, SQIVND (reference sequence). Trimming removed 5 bases from V and 5 bases from J, with 9 bases in between. The CDR3 contains 12 residues.

This rearrangement joins TRBV30 to TRBJ2-2; 9 positions match TRBD2. V was pared by 1 base and J by 4 bases, with 7 bases of the junction left unmatched. Germline V gives CDR1 GTSNPN, CDR2 SVGIG (reference sequence). The CDR3 is 16 amino acids. Here the CDR3 reads CAWSARRLAVTGELFF. The CDR3 region has the DNA TGTGCCTGGAGTGCACGGAGACTAGCGGTCACCGGGGAGCTGTTTTTT.

V is TRBV5-4 and J is TRBJ1-3; D ambiguous. This CDR3 has 15 amino acids. From germline, CDR1 is SGHNT and CDR2 YYREEE (reference sequence). Between the trimmed V and J ends, which lost 4 bases and 4 bases, there was a span of 15 bases. The CDR3: CASSPGGPAGNTIYF. The CDR3 region has the DNA TGTGCCAGCAGCCCGGGTGGCCCCGCGGGAAACACCATATATTTT. Drawing the rest from reference TRBV5-4 and TRBJ1-3, the complete variable domain is ETGVTQSPTHLIKTRGQQVTLRCSSQSGHNTVSWYQQALGQGPQFIFQYYREEENGRGNFPPRFSGLQFPNYSSELNVNALELDDSALYLCASSPGGPAGNTIYFGEGSWLTVV.

This clone was seen a single time. The chain joins TRBV19 to TRBJ1-5, with no clear D. Germline CDR1 and CDR2: LNHDA and SQIVND (reference sequence). V lost 0 bases, J lost 3 bases, and 12 bases lay in between. This CDR3 has 16 amino acids. The CDR3 protein is CASSIEQSLANQPQHF. The CDR3 DNA reads TGTGCCAGTAGTATAGAGCAGTCTCTCGCCAATCAGCCCCAGCATTTT.

This clone was observed a handful of times. CDR3 nucleotides: TGTGCCAGTAGGGGGACAGGGAATCAGCCCCAGCATTTT. Amino acid sequence: CASRGTGNQPQHF. The chain combines TRBV19 with TRBJ1-5, with 9 bases matching TRBD1. J lost 4 bases, V lost 6 bases, and 1 base had no gene match. Germline CDR1 is LNHDA and CDR2 is SQIVND (reference sequence). The CDR3 loop spans 13 amino acids.

The V gene is TRBV5-1, the J gene TRBJ2-1; D is possibly TRBD1 (6 bases). This CDR3 spans 9 amino acids. V dropped 7 bases and J dropped 13 bases, with 9 bases sitting between them. CDR1 and CDR2 from the germline V gene are SGHRS and YFSETQ. Written as DNA, the CDR3 is TGCGCCAGCCCAGGGGAACAGTTCTTC. The encoded protein is CASPGEQFF.

This rearrangement joins TRBV19 to TRBJ2-1, with 8 bases matching TRBD1. V lost 5 bases to trimming and J lost 4 bases; unmatched junction nucleotides: 4. Germline V lookup: CDR1 LNHDA, CDR2 SQIVND (reference sequence). The CDR3 runs 14 residues. The CDR3 region is CASSWDRKYNEQFF. Here the CDR3 DNA reads TGTGCCAGTAGTTGGGACAGGAAATACAATGAGCAGTTCTTC. Looking up the rest from reference TRBV19 and TRBJ2-1 gives the full variable domain: DGGITQSPKYLFRKEGQNVTLSCEQNLNHDAMYWYRQDPGQGLRLIYYSQIVNDFQKGDIAEGYSVSREKKESFPLTVTSAQKNPTAFYLCASSWDRKYNEQFFGPGTRLTVL.

This clone showed up just once. The chain has TRBV10-1 and TRBJ2-1, with D possibly being TRBD1 (5 bases). Germline CDR1 is WNHNN and CDR2 is SYGVQD (reference sequence). The CDR3 runs 16 residues. V was clipped by 5 bases and J by 4 bases, with 18 bases between them. CDR3 coding DNA: TGCGCCAGCAGTCAGGGCATTGGAGCAATATACAATGAGCAGTTCTTC. It encodes CASSQGIGAIYNEQFF.

This chain joins TRBV7-2 and TRBJ2-7; no reliable D call. Germline V gives CDR1 SGHTA, CDR2 FQGNSA. The CDR3 is made up of 13 amino acids. The germline V and J ends were trimmed by 4 bases and 0 bases, with 7 bases remaining between them. The CDR3: CASSSLSSYEQYF. CDR3 sequence (DNA): TGTGCCAGCAGCTCCTTGAGCTCCTACGAGCAGTACTTC.

A few counts support this clone. The gene calls are TRBV9 and TRBJ2-5; D may be TRBD1 (6 bases). V was cut by 0 bases and J by 5 bases, with 14 bases left in between. CDR1 and CDR2 from the germline V gene are SGDLS and YYNGEE. This CDR3 contains 15 residues. The CDR3 spells CASSVGSGVEETQYF. The CDR3 DNA is TGTGCCAGCAGCGTAGGGTCAGGGGTAGAGGAGACCCAGTACTTC.

The V gene is TRBV6-5, the J gene TRBJ1-4; 7 nucleotides line up with TRBD1. The CDR3 is made up of 14 amino acids. Germline CDR1 and CDR2: MNHEY and SVGAGI. V shed 4 bases and J 13 bases; nucleotides not matched to a gene: 12. CDR3: CASSSDRTRGGLFF. As DNA, the CDR3 is TGTGCCAGCAGTTCGGACAGGACCCGGGGCGGACTGTTTTTT.

The V gene is TRBV30, the J gene TRBJ2-1, with TRBD2 matching 14 bases. With 2 bases clipped from V and 7 bases from J, the junction kept 10 bases outside the gene matches. This CDR3 has 17 amino acids. The germline V gene has CDR1 GTSNPN and CDR2 SVGIG (reference sequence). The CDR3 bases are TGTGCCTGGAGTCTATGGGGACTAGCGGGAGTAAAGAATGAGCAGTTCTTC. Amino acid sequence: CAWSLWGLAGVKNEQFF.

The CDR3 DNA is TGTGCCAGCAGTAGCCGGGACAGGGGGCTGGCCGGGGAGCTGTTTTTT. Its translation: CASSSRDRGLAGELFF. V is TRBV2 and J is TRBJ2-2; 12 bases are a match to TRBD1. The germline CDR1 and CDR2 sequences are SNHLY and FYNNEI. V shed 5 bases, J shed 6 bases, and the junction held 7 bases outside the gene matches. The CDR3 consists of 16 residues.